One sample yielded the 9 T cell receptor beta chains listed below, sequenced in a study of neurological immune-mediated disorders (dated by TCRdb to the late 2010s). Preparation of the library involved 5' RACE. Sequencing took place on an Illumina HiSeq 2500. TCRdb reran the public reads through fastp at Q25 and MiXCR, keeping productive beta chains. Entries are consolidated by CDR3 protein sequence, retaining the most common genes and DNA. Counted in this sample were around 90,000 distinct CDR3 sequences; roughly 13% of them appeared once. Together, the top ten hold roughly 5% of the sample. Interpreted using the paper, the time point label stands for: longitudinal time-point 2. The specimen sequenced was PBMCs. These receptors originate from a female donor with HTLV-1-associated myelopathy (HAM/TSP).

The V gene is TRBV5-1, the J gene TRBJ2-3, with 10 bases matching TRBD2. The CDR3 spans 14 residues. The V and J ends lost 2 bases and 5 bases, in that order; junction bases with no gene match: 2. Germline V gives CDR1 SGHRS, CDR2 YFSETQ. CDR3 sequence: CASSLAGGKDTQYF. DNA for the CDR3: TGCGCCAGCAGCTTAGCGGGGGGGAAAGATACGCAGTATTTT.

This clonotype was observed at least ten times. This chain connects TRBV27 to TRBJ1-5; D is perhaps TRBD1 (6 bases). Germline V gives CDR1 MNHEY, CDR2 SMNVEV (reference sequence). V lost 5 bases to trimming and J lost 3 bases, with 14 bases between them. The CDR3 has 15 amino acids. This CDR3 reads CASSPTGYNNQPQHF. DNA of the CDR3: TGTGCCAGCAGTCCTACAGGGTACAACAATCAGCCCCAGCATTTT.

This clonotype appeared many times. J is TRBJ1-1 and V is TRBV9; weak D call: TRBD1 (5 bases). Germline lookup yields CDR1 SGDLS and CDR2 YYNGEE. The CDR3 loop spans 13 amino acids. V was pared by 3 bases and J by 6 bases, with 12 bases between. The CDR3 bases are TGTGCCAGCAGCGAGACAGACCTCCCTGAAGCTTTCTTT. Amino acids: CASSETDLPEAFF.

This clonotype was detected many times. The chain links TRBV11-2 to TRBJ1-3, with no clear D. In germline, CDR1 is SGHAT, CDR2 FQNNGV. This CDR3 region has 15 residues. Trimming took off 1 base at V and 3 bases at J, with 10 bases between the two ends. This CDR3 is CASSLALAYGNTIYF. The CDR3 coding sequence is TGTGCCAGCAGCTTAGCATTAGCCTATGGAAACACCATATATTTT.

The rearrangement uses TRBV1 and TRBJ1-5; whether TRBD1, the table's D call, matches the DNA was not checked. TRBV1 is termed a pseudogene. The CDR3 covers 17 residues. The CDR3 DNA reads TGCACCAGCAGCCAACCGGGACAGAGCAATAGCAATCAGCCCCAGCATTTT. Residues: CTSSQPGQSNSNQPQHF.

This clonotype showed up many times. The gene calls are TRBV5-1 and TRBJ1-1, with D uncertain. CDR3 length: 17 residues. Germline lookup yields CDR1 SGHRS and CDR2 YFSETQ. The V and J ends lost 0 bases and 8 bases respectively, with 23 bases between them. The CDR3 DNA reads as TGCGCCAGCAGCTTGGGGGCCCACAGTGCCCGGGAGTTAGAAGCTTTCTTT. This codes for CASSLGAHSARELEAFF.

This clonotype has ten or more counts. This chain uses TRBV9 with TRBJ2-3; the D gene is possibly TRBD1 (7 bases). Trimming stripped 4 bases from V and 5 bases from J, with 26 bases between. The CDR3 is made up of 18 amino acids. Per germline, CDR1 SGDLS and CDR2 YYNGEE. CDR3 loop: CASSSSHLGGGQGDTQYF. In DNA form, the CDR3 reads TGTGCCAGCAGCTCGTCACACCTAGGAGGGGGCCAGGGAGATACGCAGTATTTT.

This clonotype was seen many times. CDR3 in amino acids: CASSPGIWPQHF. CDR3 nucleotide sequence: TGCGCCAGCAGCCCCGGAATATGGCCCCAGCATTTT. The chain is built from TRBV5-1 and TRBJ1-5; no definite D call. Trimming shortened V by 4 bases and J by 9 bases, and 11 bases separated the two germline ends. CDR3 length: 12 amino acids. Germline lookup yields CDR1 SGHRS and CDR2 YFSETQ.

This clonotype was seen many times. The chain couples TRBV28 to TRBJ2-7; D is uncertain. Germline V gene sequence: CDR1 MDHEN, CDR2 SYDVKM. The CDR3 has 13 residues. V shed 4 bases and J shed 5 bases, with 12 bases lying between them. The DNA of the CDR3 is TGTGCCAGCAGTTCTTGGGCCGCCCACGAGCAGTACTTC. Translation: CASSSWAAHEQYF. The full variable domain, its missing parts supplied by reference TRBV28 and TRBJ2-7, is DVKVTQSSRYLVKRTGEKVFLECVQDMDHENMFWYRQDPGLGLRLIYFSYDVKMKEKGDIPEGYSVSREKKERFSLILESASTNQTSMYLCASSSWAAHEQYFGPGTRLTVT.